This TCR beta chain is from a study of blood T cell repertoires in COVID-19. The wider study: The United States, Italy and Spain provided the acute and convalescent COVID-19 samples. T cells, B-cell-depleted T cells, or PBMCs supplied cDNA or gDNA.

V lost 4 bases and J lost 5, with 11 bases in between. The CDR3 consists of 13 residues. Original processing notes: Quantification of nucleated cells was approximated via reference gene primer amplification. This table comes from immunoSEQ multiplex PCR, and its TCRdb copy is limited to in-frame clones, with some not included. V and J calls and clone size are as listed in that table; D and trimming were resolved from the DNA. The sample consists of 250,000 to 400,000 clones, under 90% of them appearing once. Patients of the Seattle cohort, enrolled during active infection, were followed longitudinally.

The chain links TRBV12-3 or TRBV12-4 to TRBJ1-2, with TRBD1 as a possible D gene (5 bases). Sample: peripheral blood. This TCR was recovered from a woman in her 30s with COVID-19, enrolled during active disease. CDR3 nucleotides: TGTGCCAGCAGTTCCGGCAGGGATTATGGCTACACCTTC. It yields the protein CASSSGRDYGYTF.